This entry describes one T cell receptor (beta chain). The data stem from a study of T-cell reconstitution after alpha-beta-depleted transplantation in children. V shed 3 bases and J 2 bases; nucleotides not matched to a gene: 2. The CDR3 totals 15 residues. CDR1 and CDR2 from the germline V gene are MGHRA and YSYEKL. Unique molecular identifiers were incorporated during preparation of the TCRbeta library. Using its own MiXCR run on the PCR reads, TCRdb lists one record per CDR3 protein. The repertoire consists of a few hundred thousand distinct CDR3 sequences, with about a tenth occurring once and the leading ten covering around 2.5%.

The origin of this receptor is a human donor who donated a stem cell graft to a child with acute lymphoblastic leukemia. The chain is built from TRBV4-1 and TRBJ1-5; TRBD1 agrees at 9 bases. Sequenced material: PBMCs from the stem cell graft donor, taken from the stem cell graft. CDR3 protein: CASSQGTGRNQPQHF. CDR3 nucleotides: TGCGCCAGCAGCCAGGGGACAGGGCGCAATCAGCCCCAGCATTTT.